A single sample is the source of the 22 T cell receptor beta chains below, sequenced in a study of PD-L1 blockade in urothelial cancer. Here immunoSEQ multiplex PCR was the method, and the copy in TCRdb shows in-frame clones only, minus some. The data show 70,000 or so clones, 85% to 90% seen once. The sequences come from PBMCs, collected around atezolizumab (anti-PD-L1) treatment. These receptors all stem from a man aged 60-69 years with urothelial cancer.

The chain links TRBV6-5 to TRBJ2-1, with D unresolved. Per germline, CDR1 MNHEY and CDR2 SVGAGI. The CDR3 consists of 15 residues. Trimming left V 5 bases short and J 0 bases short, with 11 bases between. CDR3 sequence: CASSPLDISYNEQFF. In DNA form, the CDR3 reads TGTGCCAGCAGTCCACTCGATATCTCCTACAATGAGCAGTTCTTC.

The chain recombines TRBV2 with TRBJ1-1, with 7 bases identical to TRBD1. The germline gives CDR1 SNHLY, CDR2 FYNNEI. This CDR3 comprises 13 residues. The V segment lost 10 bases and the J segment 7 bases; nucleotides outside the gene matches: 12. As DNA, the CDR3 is TGTGCCATCCCCCCGACAGGGCGTCATGAAGCTTTCTTT. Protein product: CAIPPTGRHEAFF.

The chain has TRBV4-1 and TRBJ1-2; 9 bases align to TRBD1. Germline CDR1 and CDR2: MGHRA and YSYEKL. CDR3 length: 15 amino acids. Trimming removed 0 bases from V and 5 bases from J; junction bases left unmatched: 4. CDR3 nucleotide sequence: TGCGCCAGCAGCCAAGAGGGACAGGGTGGTTATGGCTACACCTTC. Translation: CASSQEGQGGYGYTF.

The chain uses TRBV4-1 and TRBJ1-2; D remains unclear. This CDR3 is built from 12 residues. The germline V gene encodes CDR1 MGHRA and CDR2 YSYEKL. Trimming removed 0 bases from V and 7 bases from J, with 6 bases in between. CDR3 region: CASSQDLGGYTF. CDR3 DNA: TGCGCCAGCAGCCAAGATCTCGGTGGCTACACCTTC.

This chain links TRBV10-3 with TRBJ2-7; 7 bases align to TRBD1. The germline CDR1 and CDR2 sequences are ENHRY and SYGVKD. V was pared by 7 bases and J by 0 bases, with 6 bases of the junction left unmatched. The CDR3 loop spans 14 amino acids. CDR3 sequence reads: CAITAQGSSYEQYF. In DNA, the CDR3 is TGTGCCATCACCGCACAGGGGTCCTCCTACGAGCAGTACTTC.

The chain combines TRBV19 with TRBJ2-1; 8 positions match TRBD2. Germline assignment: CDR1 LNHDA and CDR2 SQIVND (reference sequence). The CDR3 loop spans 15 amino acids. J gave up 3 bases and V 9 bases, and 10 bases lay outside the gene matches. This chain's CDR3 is CASNHRGGRYNEQFF. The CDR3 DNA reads TGTGCCAGCAACCACCGGGGGGGGCGCTACAATGAGCAGTTCTTC.

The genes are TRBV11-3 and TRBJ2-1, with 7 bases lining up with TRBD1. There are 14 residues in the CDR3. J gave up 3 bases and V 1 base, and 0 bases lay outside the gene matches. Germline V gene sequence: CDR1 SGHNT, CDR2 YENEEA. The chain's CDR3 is CASSLGTGYNEQFF. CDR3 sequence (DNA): TGTGCCAGCAGCTTAGGGACAGGCTACAATGAGCAGTTCTTC. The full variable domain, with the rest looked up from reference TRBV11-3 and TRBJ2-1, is EAGVVQSPRYKIIEKKQPVAFWCNPISGHNTLYWYLQNLGQGPELLIRYENEEAVDDSQLPKDRFSAERLKGVDSTLKIQPAELGDSAVYLCASSLGTGYNEQFFGPGTRLTVL.

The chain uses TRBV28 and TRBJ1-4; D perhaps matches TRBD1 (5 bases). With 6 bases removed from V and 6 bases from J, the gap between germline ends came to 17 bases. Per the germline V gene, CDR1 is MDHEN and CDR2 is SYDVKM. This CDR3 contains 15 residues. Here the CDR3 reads CASSSGGGGDEKLFF. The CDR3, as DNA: TGTGCCAGCAGCTCCGGCGGGGGGGGAGATGAAAAACTGTTTTTT.

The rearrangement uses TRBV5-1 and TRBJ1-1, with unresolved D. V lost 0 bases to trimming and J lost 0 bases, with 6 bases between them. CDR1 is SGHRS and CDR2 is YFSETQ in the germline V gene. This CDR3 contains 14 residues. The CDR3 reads CASSLELLNTEAFF. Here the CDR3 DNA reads TGCGCCAGCAGCTTGGAACTCCTGAACACTGAAGCTTTCTTT.

The CDR3 loop reads CASSTPPGNYGYTF. The CDR3 DNA follows: TGTGCCAGCAGCACTCCACCGGGGAACTATGGCTACACCTTC. The rearrangement uses TRBV21-1 and TRBJ1-2. TRBV21-1 is a documented pseudogene. This CDR3 is built from 14 residues.

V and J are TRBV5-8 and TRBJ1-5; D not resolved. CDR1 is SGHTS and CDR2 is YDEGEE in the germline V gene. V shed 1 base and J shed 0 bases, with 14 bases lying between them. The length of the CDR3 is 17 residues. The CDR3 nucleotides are TGTGCCAGCAGCTTGAGTGGAGGGTATGATAGCAATCAGCCCCAGCATTTT. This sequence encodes CASSLSGGYDSNQPQHF.

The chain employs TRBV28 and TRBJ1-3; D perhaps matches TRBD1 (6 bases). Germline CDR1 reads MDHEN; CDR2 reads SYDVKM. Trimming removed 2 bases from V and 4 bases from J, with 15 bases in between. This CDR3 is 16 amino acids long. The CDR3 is CASSLAGAQSGNTIYF. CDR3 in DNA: TGTGCCAGCAGTTTAGCGGGGGCTCAAAGCGGAAACACCATATATTTT.

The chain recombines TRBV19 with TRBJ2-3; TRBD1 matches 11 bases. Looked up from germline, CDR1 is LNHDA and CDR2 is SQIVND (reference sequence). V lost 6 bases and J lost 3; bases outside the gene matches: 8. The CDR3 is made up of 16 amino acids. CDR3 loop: CASSRGQGDRTDTQYF. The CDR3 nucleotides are TGTGCCAGTAGCCGGGGACAGGGGGATCGGACAGATACGCAGTATTTT.

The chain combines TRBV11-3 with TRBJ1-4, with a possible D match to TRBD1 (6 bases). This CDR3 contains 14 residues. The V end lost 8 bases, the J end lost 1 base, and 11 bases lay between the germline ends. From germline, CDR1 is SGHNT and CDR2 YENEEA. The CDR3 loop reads CASSQGGTNEKLFF. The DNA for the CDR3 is TGTGCCAGCTCGCAAGGGGGAACTAATGAAAAACTGTTTTTT.

CDR3: CASSVRDRAYEQYF. In DNA, the CDR3 is TGTGCCAGCAGCGTCCGGGACAGAGCCTACGAGCAGTACTTC. The rearrangement joins TRBV9 to TRBJ2-7; 7 nucleotides agree with TRBD1. V trimming: 2 bases; J trimming: 2 bases; junction bases outside the gene matches: 4. The CDR3 covers 14 residues. Germline CDR1 SGDLS, CDR2 YYNGEE.

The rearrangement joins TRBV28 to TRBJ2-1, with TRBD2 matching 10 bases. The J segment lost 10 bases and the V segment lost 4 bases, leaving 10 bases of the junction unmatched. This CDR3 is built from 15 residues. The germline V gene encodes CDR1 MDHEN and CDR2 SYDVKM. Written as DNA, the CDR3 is TGTGCCAGCAGTTCCCCTAGCGGGAGTAATTCGGAGCAGTTCTTC. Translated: CASSSPSGSNSEQFF.

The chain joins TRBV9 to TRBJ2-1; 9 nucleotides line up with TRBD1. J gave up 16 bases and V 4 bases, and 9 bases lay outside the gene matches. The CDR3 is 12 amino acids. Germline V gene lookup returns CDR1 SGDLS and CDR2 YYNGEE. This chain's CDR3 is CASSTGQGPIFF. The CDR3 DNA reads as TGTGCCAGCAGCACCGGACAGGGGCCAATATTCTTC.

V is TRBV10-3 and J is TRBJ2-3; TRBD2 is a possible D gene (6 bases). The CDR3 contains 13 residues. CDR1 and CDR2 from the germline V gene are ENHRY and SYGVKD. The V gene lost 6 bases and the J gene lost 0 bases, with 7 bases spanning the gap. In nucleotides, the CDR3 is TGTGCCATCAGCGGGACTAGCACAGATACGCAGTATTTT. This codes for CAISGTSTDTQYF.

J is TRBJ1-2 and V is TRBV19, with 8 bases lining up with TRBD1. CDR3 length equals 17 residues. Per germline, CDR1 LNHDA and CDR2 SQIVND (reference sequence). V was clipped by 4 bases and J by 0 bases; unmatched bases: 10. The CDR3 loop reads CASSTDRGPYANYGYTF. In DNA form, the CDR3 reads TGTGCCAGTAGTACCGACAGGGGCCCCTATGCTAACTATGGCTACACCTTC. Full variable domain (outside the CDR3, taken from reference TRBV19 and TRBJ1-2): DGGITQSPKYLFRKEGQNVTLSCEQNLNHDAMYWYRQDPGQGLRLIYYSQIVNDFQKGDIAEGYSVSREKKESFPLTVTSAQKNPTAFYLCASSTDRGPYANYGYTFGSGTRLTVV.

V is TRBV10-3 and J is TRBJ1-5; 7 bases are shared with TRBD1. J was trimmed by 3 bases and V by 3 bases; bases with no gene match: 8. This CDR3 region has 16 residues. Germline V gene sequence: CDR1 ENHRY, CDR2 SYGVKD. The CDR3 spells CAISEPSDRTNQPQHF. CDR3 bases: TGTGCCATCAGTGAACCCTCGGACAGGACCAATCAGCCCCAGCATTTT.

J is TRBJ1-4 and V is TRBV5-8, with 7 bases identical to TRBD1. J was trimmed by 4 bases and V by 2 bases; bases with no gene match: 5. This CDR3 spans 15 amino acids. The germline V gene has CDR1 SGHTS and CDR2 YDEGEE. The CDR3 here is CASSFIGTDNEKLFF. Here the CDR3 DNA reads TGTGCCAGCAGCTTCATCGGGACAGATAATGAAAAACTGTTTTTT.

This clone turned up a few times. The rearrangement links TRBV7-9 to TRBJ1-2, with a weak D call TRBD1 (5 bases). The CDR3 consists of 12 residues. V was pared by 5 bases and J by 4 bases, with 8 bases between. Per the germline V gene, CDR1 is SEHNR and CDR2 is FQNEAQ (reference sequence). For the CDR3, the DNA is TGTGCCAGCAGCCCTCAGGGCTATGGCTACACCTTC. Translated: CASSPQGYGYTF.